The clone carrying this T cell receptor (beta chain) was detected only a few times. The antigen is not known. This specimen belongs to a study of beta chain features in type 1 diabetes. Study background: Patients were similar to healthy donors in age and gender (as well as in cell yields).

The V and J ends lost 2 bases and 7 bases respectively, with 14 bases between them. Germline V gene data show CDR1 as SGHDN and CDR2 as FVKESK. The CDR3 spans 15 residues. As every portion of the isolated RNA was reverse transcribed, the sequencing read expressed TCRB transcripts. Generated by immunoSEQ multiplex PCR, the TCRdb table keeps only in-frame clones and is missing some. This table holds a few hundred thousand clones, roughly 13% found once. General study points: VDJ junctions from patients with type 1 diabetes contained fewer insertions and more deletions. Researchers reported that naive, central memory and Treg TCRB repertoires appeared more similar in patients than in healthy donors. HLA effects on TCRB rearrangement stayed unresolved here. When Type 1 diabetes patients were examined, their TCRB CDR3s proved moderately but significantly shorter in all four CD4+ subsets.

Sequencing was carried out using naive CD4+ T cells from blood. The chain recombines TRBV14 with TRBJ2-2; tentative D call: TRBD1 (6 bases). The sequence was obtained from a young man with type 1 diabetes. The CDR3 DNA reads TGTGCCAGCAGCCAACACCCAGGGGATGGCGGGGAGCTGTTTTTT. It specifies CASSQHPGDGGELFF.